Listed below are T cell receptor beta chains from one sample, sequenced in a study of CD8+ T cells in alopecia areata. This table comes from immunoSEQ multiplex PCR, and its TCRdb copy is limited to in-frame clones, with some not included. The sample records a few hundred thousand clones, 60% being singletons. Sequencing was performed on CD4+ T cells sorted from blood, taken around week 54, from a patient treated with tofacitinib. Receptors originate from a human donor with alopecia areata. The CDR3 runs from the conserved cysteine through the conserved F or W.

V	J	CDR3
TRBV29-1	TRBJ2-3	CSVEPLGSTDTQYF
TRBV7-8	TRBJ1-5	CASSARQGGQPQHF
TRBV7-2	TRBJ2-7	CASSPRTTEQYF
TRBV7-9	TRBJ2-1	CASSLEAGYNEQFF
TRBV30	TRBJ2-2	CAWKKRANTGELFF
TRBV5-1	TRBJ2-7	CASSLSQGLHEQYF
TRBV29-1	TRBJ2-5	CSAYGNQETQYF
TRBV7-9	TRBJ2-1	CASSSGLAGFSPPEFF
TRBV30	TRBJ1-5	CAWSRQNQPQHF
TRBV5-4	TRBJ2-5	CASSLFSRETQYF
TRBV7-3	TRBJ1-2	CASALEAGYGYTF
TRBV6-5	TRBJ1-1	CASSYSGDNTEAFF
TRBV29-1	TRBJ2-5	CSVVGVEETQYF
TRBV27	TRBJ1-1	CASADRRTEAFF
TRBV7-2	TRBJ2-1	CASSLGPGAANEQFF
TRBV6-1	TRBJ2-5	CASSEIVGRETQYF
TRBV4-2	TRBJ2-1	CASSQGGHEQFF
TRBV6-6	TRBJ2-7	CASSNPAGGASEEQYF
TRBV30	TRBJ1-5	CAWADRGDQPQHF
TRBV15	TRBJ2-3	CATSPGDTDTQYF
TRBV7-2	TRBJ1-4	CASSPRGTGTGKLFF
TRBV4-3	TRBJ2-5	CASSGDPAAGQETQYF
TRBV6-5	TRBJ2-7	CASSYSRLAHEQYF
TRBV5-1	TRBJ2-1	CASSRQTPELSYNEQFF
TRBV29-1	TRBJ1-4	CSVGYQDGKLFF